This T cell receptor (beta chain) was recovered during a study of control samples from healthy donors and cancer patients. Using immunoSEQ multiplex PCR, the repertoire was profiled, and TCRdb retains in-frame clones only, with some absent. The sample carries just over 30,000 clones, roughly 94% recorded once. Germline CDR1 is MNHEY and CDR2 is SVGAGI. The ends were cut back, 0 bases at V and 1 base at J, with 9 bases in the middle. The CDR3 totals 15 residues. The rearrangement links TRBV6-5 to TRBJ1-1; a possible D gene is TRBD1 (5 bases). The sequence was obtained from a man in his 60s in good health. The sequenced material came from blood. Here the CDR3 reads CASSYSYQGNTEAFF. The CDR3 nucleotides are TGTGCCAGCAGTTACTCGTACCAGGGGAACACTGAAGCTTTCTTT.